This entry describes one T cell receptor beta chain. What it recognizes is unknown. The CDR3 extends over 15 amino acids. The junction had 4 bases not matched to a gene; V was cut back by 3 bases and J by 0 bases. Germline CDR1 is KGHSH and CDR2 is LQKENI. The data are from a study of T cell responses to AZD1222 COVID-19 vaccine. Study findings and constraints: Across the whole spike, CD4 TCRs peaked at regions 160-218 and 743-854.

Only in-frame clones appear in the TCRdb table, and some are missing; sequencing was by immunoSEQ multiplex PCR. The profile shows 100,000 to 150,000 clones, 88% of them singletons. The input for sequencing was peripheral blood, taken on day 0 of MenACWY control vaccination. The chain combines TRBV18 with TRBJ1-1, with 7 bases fitting TRBD1. The receptor comes from an adult in good health. CDR3 coding DNA: TGTGCCAGCTCACCTCCCGGGACAGTGAACACTGAAGCTTTCTTT. Its translation is CASSPPGTVNTEAFF.